Each of the 5 T cell receptor beta chains below was sequenced from the same sample in a study of cytomegalovirus exposure and HLA in healthy donors. Libraries were prepared by immunoSEQ multiplex PCR; TCRdb keeps only in-frame clonotypes and omits some of them. The sample has 250,000 to 400,000 clones; 88% are singletons. Sequenced: PBMCs. The receptors stem from a man younger than 45 in good health and CMV-seronegative.

The V call is TRBV4-1, the J call TRBJ2-5; 7 bases align to TRBD1. The CDR3 is 13 residues long. Germline V gene sequence: CDR1 MGHRA, CDR2 YSYEKL. Germline trimming cut 6 bases from V and 2 bases from J; bases unmatched to any gene: 3. In nucleotides, the CDR3 is TGCGCCAGCAGTAGGGGGCTGCAAGAGACCCAGTACTTC. Amino acid sequence: CASSRGLQETQYF.

The CDR3 loop is CASRDIYNSPLHF. The DNA for the CDR3 is TGTGCCAGTCGGGACATCTATAATTCACCCCTCCACTTT. The rearrangement joins TRBV27 to TRBJ1-6; D may be TRBD1 (6 bases). Germline CDR1 MNHEY, CDR2 SMNVEV (reference sequence). The V end was cut by 9 bases, the J end by 3 bases, with 9 bases between. The CDR3 totals 13 residues.

The chain recombines TRBV25-1 with TRBJ2-1, with TRBD1 identical over 8 bases. CDR3 size: 14 residues. The germline V gene has CDR1 MGHDK and CDR2 SYGVNS. The junction had 1 base not matched to a gene; V was cut back by 2 bases and J by 4 bases. CDR3 in amino acids: CASSEGTGYNEQFF. The CDR3, as DNA: TGTGCCAGCAGTGAAGGGACAGGTTACAATGAGCAGTTCTTC.

This chain connects TRBV7-9 to TRBJ1-1, with 8 bases that match TRBD1. Per the germline V gene, CDR1 is SEHNR and CDR2 is FQNEAQ (reference sequence). V was clipped by 5 bases and J by 10 bases; unmatched bases: 6. This CDR3 contains 12 residues. The CDR3 here is CASSPRTGRAFF. The DNA for the CDR3 is TGTGCCAGCAGCCCCCGGACAGGGAGAGCTTTCTTT.

This chain uses TRBV6-1 with TRBJ1-1; a weak D match, TRBD1 (6 bases). Trimming shortened V by 0 bases and J by 6 bases, and 14 bases separated the two germline ends. This CDR3 region has 15 residues. Germline values: CDR1 MNHNS, CDR2 SASEGT. The CDR3 coding sequence is TGTGCCAGCAGTGAAGCTGGACAGTTCGCCCCTGAAGCTTTCTTT. Translating it yields CASSEAGQFAPEAFF.